This T cell receptor beta chain was profiled in a study of memory B cells and T cells in multiple sclerosis. Study observations and caveats: Clone-set sizes differed between compartments, so shared clonotype counts needed normalization.

Using immunoSEQ multiplex PCR, the repertoire was profiled, and TCRdb retains in-frame clones only, with some absent. This table has 11,000 to 15,000 clones, approximately 69% appearing once. The CDR3 extends over 16 amino acids. Germline-derived CDR1 and CDR2 are MRHNA and SNTAGT. V was cut by 3 bases and J by 0 bases, with 9 bases left in between. As to this clone: Its antigen is undetermined.

Material for sequencing was memory (CD45RO+) CD4+ T cells from blood. This clonotype originated in a human donor with multiple sclerosis. V usage is TRBV6-4 and J usage is TRBJ2-6; D gene unclear. The CDR3 DNA is TGTGCCAGCAGTGAATCAGGATCCTCTGGGGCCAACGTCCTGACTTTC. Translation gives CASSESGSSGANVLTF.